The present T cell receptor (beta chain) was sequenced within a study of shared clonotypes between healthy human individuals. Whole-study context: Sampling drew on donors who were a couple of women and three men aged 18 to 49.

Produced via immunoSEQ multiplex PCR; TCRdb's table is partial and in-frame only. The data contain some 450,000 clones, approximately 80% of them singletons. All donors qualified as healthy HIV-negative adults and had experienced no recent acute infections or vaccinations. The study used 100 million or so PBMCs per unsorted sample for genomic DNA. A remark on this clone: Its antigen is currently unknown.

Trimming left V 8 bases short and J 5 bases short, with 16 bases between. This CDR3 has 15 amino acids. The germline V gene encodes CDR1 SNHLY and CDR2 FYNNEI. Study-wide results and caveats: Among donors, sharing of clonotypes was expected to be affected by sequencing depth.

This TCR derives from a woman in her thirties or forties in good health. Some clones in this sample may be carry-over from other donors' samples. The rearrangement joins TRBV2 to TRBJ1-6, with D possibly being TRBD1 (5 bases). Sequencing was carried out using PBMCs. In DNA, the CDR3 is TGTGCCAGCTCCTACCAGACAGTCGATAATTCACCCCTCCACTTT. Translation gives CASSYQTVDNSPLHF.